The T cell receptor beta chain described here comes from a study of Ad26.COV2.S vaccination and SARS-CoV-2 variants. Study-wide context: A participant enrolled in the COV1001 Ad26.COV2.S trial arm provided the sample. Donor got 5x10^10 or 1x10^11 viral particles of Ad26.COV2.S.

V lost 3 bases to trimming and J lost 2 bases, with 14 bases between them. Germline CDR1 and CDR2: SGHRS and YFSETQ. The CDR3 contains 15 residues. Sequencing used immunoSEQ multiplex PCR; TCRdb keeps in-frame clones, though not all of them. The table records 400,000 to 500,000 clones, 89% of them present only once. As for treatment: around 19 received Ad26.COV2.S at low or high dose, single or two shots; roughly five received placebo; per-sample allocation not given. Day 63 after the first vaccine or placebo injection was the time point for sampling. An adult donor aged 18-55 years was enrolled in Boston.

The sequencing used peripheral blood, collected in a trial of Ad26.COV2.S vaccine versus placebo. The sequence came from a person aged 18-65 years who received the Ad26.COV2.S COVID-19 vaccine or a placebo. The chain joins TRBV5-1 to TRBJ2-5; maybe TRBD1 (5 bases). CDR3 loop: CASSSRVGRQETQYF. The CDR3 nucleotides read TGCGCCAGCAGCTCCAGGGTGGGGCGGCAAGAGACCCAGTACTTC.